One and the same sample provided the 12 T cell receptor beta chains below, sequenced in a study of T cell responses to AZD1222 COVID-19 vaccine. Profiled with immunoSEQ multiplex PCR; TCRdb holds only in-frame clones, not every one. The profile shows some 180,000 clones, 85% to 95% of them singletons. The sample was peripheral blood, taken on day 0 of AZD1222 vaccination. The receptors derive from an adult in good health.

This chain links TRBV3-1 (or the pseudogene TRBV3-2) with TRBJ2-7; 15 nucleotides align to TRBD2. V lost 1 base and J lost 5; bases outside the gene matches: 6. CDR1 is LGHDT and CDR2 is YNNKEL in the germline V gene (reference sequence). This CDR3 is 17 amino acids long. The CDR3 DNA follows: TGTGCCAGCAGCCAAGCGGGACTAGCGGGGGGTCTCAACGAGCAGTACTTC. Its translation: CASSQAGLAGGLNEQYF.

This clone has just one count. Written as DNA, the CDR3 is TGTGCCAGCAGTTTATCACGGACAGGGGTTGAGCCCCAGCATTTT. Amino acid sequence: CASSLSRTGVEPQHF. The chain employs TRBV27 and TRBJ1-5; 9 bases agree with TRBD1. Germline V gives CDR1 MNHEY, CDR2 SMNVEV (reference sequence). After removal of 0 bases from V and 8 bases from J, the junction contained 5 bases not matched to a gene. The CDR3 runs 15 residues.

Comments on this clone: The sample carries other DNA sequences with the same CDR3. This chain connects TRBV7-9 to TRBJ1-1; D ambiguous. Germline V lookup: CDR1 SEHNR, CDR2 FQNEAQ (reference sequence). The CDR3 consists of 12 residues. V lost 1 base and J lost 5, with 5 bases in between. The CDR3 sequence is CASSLGVTEAFF. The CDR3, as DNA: TGTGCCAGCAGCTTAGGCGTTACTGAAGCTTTCTTT.

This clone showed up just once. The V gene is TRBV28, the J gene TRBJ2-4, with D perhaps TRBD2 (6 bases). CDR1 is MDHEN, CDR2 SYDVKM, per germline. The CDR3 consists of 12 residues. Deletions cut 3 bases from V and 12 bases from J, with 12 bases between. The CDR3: CASSFRRERQYF. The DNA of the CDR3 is TGTGCCAGCAGTTTTCGGCGGGAACGTCAGTACTTC.

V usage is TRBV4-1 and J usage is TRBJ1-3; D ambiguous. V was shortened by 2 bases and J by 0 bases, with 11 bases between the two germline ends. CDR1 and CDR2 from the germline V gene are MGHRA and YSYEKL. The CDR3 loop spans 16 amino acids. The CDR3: CASSQNDGTSGNTIYF. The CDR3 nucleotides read TGCGCCAGCAGCCAAAATGACGGCACCTCTGGAAACACCATATATTTT.

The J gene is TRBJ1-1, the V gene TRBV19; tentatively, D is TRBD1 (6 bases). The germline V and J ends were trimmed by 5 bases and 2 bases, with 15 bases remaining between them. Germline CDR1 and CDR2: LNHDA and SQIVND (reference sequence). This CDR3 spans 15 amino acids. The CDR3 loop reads CASSLLGQSNTEAFF. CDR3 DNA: TGTGCCAGTAGTCTGCTCGGACAGAGTAACACTGAAGCTTTCTTT.

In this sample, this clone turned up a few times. CDR3 DNA sequence: TGTGCCAGCAGCCCCCTTTGCCCGTTCGGGCCTGAAGCTTTCTTT. Translation gives CASSPLCPFGPEAFF. The rearrangement uses TRBV11-2 and TRBJ1-1; no reliable D call. The V and J ends lost 5 bases and 6 bases respectively, with 19 bases between them. The CDR3 is 15 amino acids. Germline CDR1 and CDR2: SGHAT and FQNNGV.

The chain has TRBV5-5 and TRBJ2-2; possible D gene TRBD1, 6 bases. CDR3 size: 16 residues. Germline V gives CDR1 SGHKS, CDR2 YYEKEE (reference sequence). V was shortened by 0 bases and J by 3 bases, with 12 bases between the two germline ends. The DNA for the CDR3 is TGTGCCAGCAGCTTGGCCCAAGGGGGATACACCGGGGAGCTGTTTTTT. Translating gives CASSLAQGGYTGELFF.

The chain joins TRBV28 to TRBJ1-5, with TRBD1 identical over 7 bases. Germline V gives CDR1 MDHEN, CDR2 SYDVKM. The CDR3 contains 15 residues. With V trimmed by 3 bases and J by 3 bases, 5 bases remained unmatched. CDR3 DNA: TGTGCCAGCAGTTTGGCAGGGGGAATCAATCAGCCCCAGCATTTT. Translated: CASSLAGGINQPQHF.

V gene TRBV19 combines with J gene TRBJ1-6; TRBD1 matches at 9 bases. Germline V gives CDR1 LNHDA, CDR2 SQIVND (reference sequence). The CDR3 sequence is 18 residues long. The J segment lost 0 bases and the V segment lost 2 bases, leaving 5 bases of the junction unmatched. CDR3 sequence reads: CASSIRGTGSSYNSPLHF. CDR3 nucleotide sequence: TGTGCCAGTAGTATACGGGGGACAGGGAGCTCCTATAATTCACCCCTCCACTTT.

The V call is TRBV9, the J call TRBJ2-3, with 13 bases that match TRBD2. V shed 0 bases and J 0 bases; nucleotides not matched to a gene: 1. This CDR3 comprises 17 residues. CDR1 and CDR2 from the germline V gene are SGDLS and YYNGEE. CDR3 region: CASSVGLAGGSTDTQYF. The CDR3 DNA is TGTGCCAGCAGCGTAGGACTAGCGGGGGGTAGCACAGATACGCAGTATTTT.

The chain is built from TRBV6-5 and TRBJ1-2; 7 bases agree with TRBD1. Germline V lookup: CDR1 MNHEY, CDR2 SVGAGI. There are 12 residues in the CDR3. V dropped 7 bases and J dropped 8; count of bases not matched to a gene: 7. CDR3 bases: TGTGCCAGCACCGGGGACAGTAGGGGCTACACCTTC. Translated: CASTGDSRGYTF.